This TCR beta chain came from a study of cytomegalovirus exposure and HLA in healthy donors. Clones were read by immunoSEQ multiplex PCR, and TCRdb kept only the in-frame ones, dropping some. The top ten clones hold more than 1.4% of a sample with about 49,000 clones, around 91% of them seen once. A remark on this clone: Antigen unknown.

The CDR3 sequence is 12 residues long. The germline V gene has CDR1 SQVTM and CDR2 ANQGSEA. The ends were cut back, 7 bases at V and 4 bases at J, with 11 bases in the middle. Regarding the study as a whole: It was 164 TCR beta chains that were listed as cytomegalovirus-associated.

This sequence originates from a man aged 18 to 29 in good health and CMV-seronegative. The chain employs TRBV29-1 and TRBJ1-3, with D possibly TRBD1 on 6 matching bases. The material sequenced was PBMCs. In DNA form, the CDR3 reads TGCAGCGCCCGTGGGGGCGGAAACACCATATATTTT. Translating gives CSARGGGNTIYF. Supplemented by reference TRBV29-1 and TRBJ1-3, the full variable domain reads SAVISQKPSRDICQRGTSLTIQCQVDSQVTMMFWYRQQPGQSLTLIATANQGSEATYESGFVIDKFPISRPNLTFSTLTVSNMSPEDSSIYLCSARGGGNTIYFGEGSWLTVV.